Shown below are 20 T cell receptor beta chains from a single sample sequenced in a study of T cells after posttransplantation cyclophosphamide. Sequenced by immunoSEQ multiplex PCR; TCRdb stores in-frame clones only, minus some. The table shows tens of thousands of clones, with roughly 67% occurring only once. The sequenced sample consisted of memory CD4+ T cells sorted from PBMCs. These receptors all stem from a woman aged 55-70 years in good health, CMV-negative, and a related stem cell transplant donor.

The V call is TRBV6-1, the J call TRBJ1-1, with 7 bases matching TRBD1. The CDR3 totals 14 residues. Germline V CDR1 and CDR2: MNHNS, SASEGT. Unmatched junction bases numbered 8, after V lost 5 bases and J lost 5 bases. CDR3: CASSSRDSRTEAFF. Written as DNA, the CDR3 is TGTGCCAGCAGTTCCCGGGACAGTAGGACTGAAGCTTTCTTT.

The CDR3 here is CASSVPPGTQYF. CDR3 in DNA: TGTGCCAGTAGTGTCCCTCCGGGGACCCAGTACTTC. The chain joins TRBV19 to TRBJ2-5; D ambiguous. Germline V gene sequence: CDR1 LNHDA, CDR2 SQIVND (reference sequence). CDR3 length: 12 residues. V lost 5 bases to trimming and J lost 7 bases, with 11 bases between them.

The CDR3 DNA sequence: TGTGCCAGCAGCTTAAGAGGTACTAGCACAGATACGCAGTATTTT. It encodes CASSLRGTSTDTQYF. The chain joins TRBV7-3 to TRBJ2-3; no definite D call. Germline V CDR1 and CDR2: SGHTA, FQGTGA. Trimming cost V 1 base and J 0 bases, with 8 bases left between them. This CDR3 spans 15 amino acids.

This sequence joins TRBV29-1 and TRBJ2-7; 12 bases agree with TRBD2. The germline V gene has CDR1 SQVTM and CDR2 ANQGSEA. V shed 7 bases, J shed 3 bases, and the junction held 7 bases outside the gene matches. The CDR3 is 14 amino acids. The CDR3 DNA is TGCAGCGCCAGGACTAGCGGGACCCTCTACGAGCAGTACTTC. As protein: CSARTSGTLYEQYF.

This clone was picked up one time. The chain links TRBV2 to TRBJ1-3; perhaps TRBD1 as D (6 bases). V was cut by 4 bases and J by 0 bases, with 13 bases left in between. Germline V lookup: CDR1 SNHLY, CDR2 FYNNEI. The CDR3 has 16 amino acids. The CDR3 region has the DNA TGTGCCAGCAGTGTGTCAGGGGTTGGCTCTGGAAACACCATATATTTT. This codes for CASSVSGVGSGNTIYF.

The J gene is TRBJ1-1, the V gene TRBV5-1; perhaps TRBD1 as D (5 bases). V lost 3 bases to trimming and J lost 1 base, with 19 bases between them. The CDR3 consists of 17 residues. The germline V gene has CDR1 SGHRS and CDR2 YFSETQ. The CDR3 is CASSSALWPGGNTEAFF. The CDR3 DNA reads TGCGCCAGCAGCTCCGCTCTTTGGCCGGGGGGGAACACTGAAGCTTTCTTT.

The V gene is TRBV4-3, the J gene TRBJ2-3, with TRBD2 identical over 10 bases. CDR3 length: 16 amino acids. Per the germline V gene, CDR1 is LGHNA and CDR2 is YSLEER. J gave up 2 bases and V 0 bases, and 2 bases lay outside the gene matches. The CDR3 here is CASSQDLAGATDTQYF. CDR3 DNA: TGCGCCAGCAGCCAAGATCTAGCGGGGGCCACAGATACGCAGTATTTT.

This clone was seen a handful of times. Here the CDR3 DNA reads TGTGCCTGGAGTGTGGGGACAGGCAATCAGCCCCAGCATTTT. Protein sequence: CAWSVGTGNQPQHF. The V and J genes are TRBV30 and TRBJ1-5; 7 bases are shared with TRBD1. The CDR3 is 14 residues long. V was clipped by 0 bases and J by 2 bases; unmatched bases: 1. The germline V gene has CDR1 GTSNPN and CDR2 SVGIG (reference sequence).

This clone turned up a few times. The chain recombines TRBV5-4 with TRBJ2-7, with 7 bases matching TRBD1. Trimming took 4 bases from V and 0 from J; bases not matched to a gene: 7. Germline CDR1 is SGHNT and CDR2 is YYREEE (reference sequence). CDR3 length: 15 residues. The CDR3 coding sequence is TGTGCCAGCAGCCGAGGGGGCCATAGCTCCTACGAGCAGTACTTC. Encoded protein: CASSRGGHSSYEQYF.

The CDR3 bases are TGTGCCAGCAGATACGGGACAGGGAATGAAAAACTGTTTTTT. Its protein product is CASRYGTGNEKLFF. The J gene is TRBJ1-4, the V gene TRBV11-2; 9 nucleotides line up with TRBD1. This CDR3 contains 14 residues. Germline CDR1 reads SGHAT; CDR2 reads FQNNGV. After removal of 6 bases from V and 5 bases from J, the junction contained 4 bases not matched to a gene.

This sequence joins TRBV29-1 and TRBJ1-1, with 7 bases that match TRBD1. Germline V CDR1 and CDR2: SQVTM, ANQGSEA. The CDR3 is 12 residues long. J was trimmed by 8 bases and V by 4 bases; bases with no gene match: 7. The CDR3 nucleotides are TGCAGCGTTGGAGACCAGACAGGGGAAGCTTTCTTT. Translating gives CSVGDQTGEAFF.

Sample share makes this clone medium-sized. The gene calls are TRBV28 and TRBJ1-1; D is ambiguous. The CDR3 has 11 amino acids. Germline V gene data show CDR1 as MDHEN and CDR2 as SYDVKM. Trimming took off 7 bases at V and 8 bases at J, with 11 bases between the two ends. CDR3 DNA: TGTGCCAGCAACCCGGGGTCCGAAGCTTTCTTT. Residues: CASNPGSEAFF.

The chain carries TRBV28 and TRBJ2-1, with D unclear. CDR3 size: 15 residues. V lost 1 base to trimming and J lost 4 bases, with 11 bases between them. Looked up from germline, CDR1 is MDHEN and CDR2 is SYDVKM. The CDR3 protein is CASSLLGKLYNEQFF. The CDR3 DNA sequence: TGTGCCAGCAGTTTATTGGGCAAACTTTACAATGAGCAGTTCTTC.

This clone was counted a few times. CDR3 sequence: CASRPSSGTRPMGELFF. CDR3 in DNA: TGCGCCAGCAGGCCCTCCTCCGGGACTAGGCCCATGGGGGAGCTGTTTTTT. V usage is TRBV5-1 and J usage is TRBJ2-2, with 8 bases lining up with TRBD2. Looked up from germline, CDR1 is SGHRS and CDR2 is YFSETQ. The CDR3 loop spans 17 amino acids. V lost 5 bases to trimming and J lost 8 bases; unmatched junction nucleotides: 17.

The CDR3 sequence: CASCMGGTDTQYF. As DNA, the CDR3 is TGTGCCAGTTGCATGGGCGGCACAGATACGCAGTATTTT. This chain connects TRBV19 to TRBJ2-3; D is ambiguous. This CDR3 has 13 amino acids. From germline, CDR1 is LNHDA and CDR2 SQIVND (reference sequence). V was shortened by 8 bases and J by 1 base, with 10 bases between the two germline ends.

The gene calls are TRBV18 and TRBJ2-5; a weak D match, TRBD1 (5 bases). Germline assignment: CDR1 KGHSH and CDR2 LQKENI. This CDR3 comprises 14 residues. Trimming cost V 1 base and J 3 bases, with 9 bases left between them. The DNA of the CDR3 is TGTGCCAGCTCACCACGGCAGGGCGAAGAGACCCAGTACTTC. Translated, it gives CASSPRQGEETQYF.

This clone was observed a single time. This sequence joins TRBV9 and TRBJ1-6, with TRBD1 matching over 9 bases. J gave up 9 bases and V 1 base, and 5 bases lay outside the gene matches. This CDR3 is 15 amino acids long. Germline CDR1 SGDLS, CDR2 YYNGEE. CDR3 region: CASSVTGGYGSPLHF. The CDR3 coding sequence is TGTGCCAGCAGCGTAACAGGGGGCTATGGTTCACCCCTCCACTTT.

The gene calls are TRBV9 and TRBJ2-1, with 10 nucleotides matching TRBD2. CDR3 length: 15 residues. Trimming took 4 bases from V and 7 from J; bases not matched to a gene: 8. Germline V lookup: CDR1 SGDLS, CDR2 YYNGEE. CDR3 DNA sequence: TGTGCCAGCAGCATTAGAAGCGGGGGGGCAAATGAGCAGTTCTTC. This translates into CASSIRSGGANEQFF.

The chain recombines TRBV2 with TRBJ2-7; no clear D. The CDR3 has 13 amino acids. V was pared by 3 bases and J by 0 bases, with 6 bases between. Germline V gene data show CDR1 as SNHLY and CDR2 as FYNNEI. The CDR3 reads CASSDRFSYEQYF. In nucleotides, the CDR3 is TGTGCCAGCAGTGACAGGTTCTCCTACGAGCAGTACTTC.

The V and J genes are TRBV29-1 and TRBJ2-5; 12 bases match TRBD2. Germline trimming cut 7 bases from V and 5 bases from J; bases unmatched to any gene: 8. Per germline, CDR1 SQVTM and CDR2 ANQGSEA. The CDR3 loop spans 14 amino acids. The CDR3 DNA sequence: TGCAGCGCCCTAGCGGGAGGGGGTATGGAGACCCAGTACTTC. Translating it yields CSALAGGGMETQYF.